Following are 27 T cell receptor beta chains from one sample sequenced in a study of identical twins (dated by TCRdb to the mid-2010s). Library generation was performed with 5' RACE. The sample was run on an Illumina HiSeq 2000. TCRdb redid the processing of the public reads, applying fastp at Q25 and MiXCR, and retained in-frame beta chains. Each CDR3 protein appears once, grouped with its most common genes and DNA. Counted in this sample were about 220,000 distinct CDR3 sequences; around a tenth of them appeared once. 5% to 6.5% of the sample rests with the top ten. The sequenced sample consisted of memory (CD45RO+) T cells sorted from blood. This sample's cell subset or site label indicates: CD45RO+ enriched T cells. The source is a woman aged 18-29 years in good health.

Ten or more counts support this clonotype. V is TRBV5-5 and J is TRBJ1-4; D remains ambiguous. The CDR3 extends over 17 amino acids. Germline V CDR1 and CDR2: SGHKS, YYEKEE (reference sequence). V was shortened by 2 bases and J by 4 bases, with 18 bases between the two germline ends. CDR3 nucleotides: TGTGCCAGCAGCTTAGGGTCGTCACCCGTTGGTAATGAAAAACTGTTTTTT. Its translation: CASSLGSSPVGNEKLFF.

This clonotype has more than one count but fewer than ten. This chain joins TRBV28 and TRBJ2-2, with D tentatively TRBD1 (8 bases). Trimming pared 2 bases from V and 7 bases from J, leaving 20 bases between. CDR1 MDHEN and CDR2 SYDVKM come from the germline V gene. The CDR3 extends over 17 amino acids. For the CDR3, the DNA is TGTGCCAGCAGTTTACGAGCCATGGACAGGGAGGGCGGGGAGCTGTTTTTT. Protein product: CASSLRAMDREGGELFF.

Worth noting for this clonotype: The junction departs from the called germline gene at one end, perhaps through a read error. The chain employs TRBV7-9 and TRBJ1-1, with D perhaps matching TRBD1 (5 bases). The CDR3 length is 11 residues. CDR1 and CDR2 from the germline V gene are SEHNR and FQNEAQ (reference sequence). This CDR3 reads CALGGGTAAFF. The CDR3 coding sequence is TGTGCCCTCGGGGGGGGGACTGCAGCTTTCTTT.

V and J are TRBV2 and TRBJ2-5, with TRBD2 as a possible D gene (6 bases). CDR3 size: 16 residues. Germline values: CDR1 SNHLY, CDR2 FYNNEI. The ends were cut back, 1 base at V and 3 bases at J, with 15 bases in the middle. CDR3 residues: CASSEGLRGTEETQYF. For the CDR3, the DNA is TGTGCCAGCAGTGAAGGTCTGCGGGGAACTGAAGAGACCCAGTACTTC.

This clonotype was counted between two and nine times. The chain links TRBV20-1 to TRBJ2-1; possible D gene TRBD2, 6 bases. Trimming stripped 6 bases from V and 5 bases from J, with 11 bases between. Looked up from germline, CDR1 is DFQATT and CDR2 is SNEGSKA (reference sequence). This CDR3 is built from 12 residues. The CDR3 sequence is CSAFSGHNEQFF. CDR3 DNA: TGCAGTGCCTTTAGCGGACACAATGAGCAGTTCTTC.

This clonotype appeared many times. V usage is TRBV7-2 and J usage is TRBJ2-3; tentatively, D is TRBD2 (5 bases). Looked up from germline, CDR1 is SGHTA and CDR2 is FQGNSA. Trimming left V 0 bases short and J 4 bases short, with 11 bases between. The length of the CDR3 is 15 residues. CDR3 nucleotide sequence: TGTGCCAGCAGCTTAGCCGTACTAGAAGCAGATACGCAGTATTTT. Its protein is CASSLAVLEADTQYF.

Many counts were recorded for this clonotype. The DNA for the CDR3 is TGCGCCAGCAGTGACACAGGGCTACCCCAAGAGACCCAGTACTTC. This gives the protein CASSDTGLPQETQYF. The rearrangement uses TRBV10-2 and TRBJ2-5; D might be TRBD1 (6 bases). Germline loops: CDR1 WSHSY, CDR2 SAAADI. The V and J ends lost 3 bases and 1 base respectively, with 12 bases between them. This CDR3 has 15 residues.

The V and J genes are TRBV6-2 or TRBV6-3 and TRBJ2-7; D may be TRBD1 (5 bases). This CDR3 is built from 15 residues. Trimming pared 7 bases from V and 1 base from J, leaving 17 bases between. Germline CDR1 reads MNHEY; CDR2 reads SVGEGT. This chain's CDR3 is CASTPAGSRSYEQYF. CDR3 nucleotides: TGTGCCAGCACCCCTGCAGGGTCTCGGTCCTACGAGCAGTACTTC.

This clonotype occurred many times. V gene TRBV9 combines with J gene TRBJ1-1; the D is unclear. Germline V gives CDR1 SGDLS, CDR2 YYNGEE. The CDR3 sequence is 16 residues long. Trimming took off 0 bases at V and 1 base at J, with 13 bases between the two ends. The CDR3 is CASSVGAGGRNTEAFF. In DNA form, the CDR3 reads TGTGCCAGCAGCGTAGGCGCGGGAGGTAGGAACACTGAAGCTTTCTTT.

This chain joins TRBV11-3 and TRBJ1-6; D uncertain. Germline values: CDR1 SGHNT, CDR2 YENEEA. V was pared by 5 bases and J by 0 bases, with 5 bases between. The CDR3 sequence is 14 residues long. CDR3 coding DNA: TGTGCCAGCAGCGCAAGCTCCTATAATTCACCCCTCCACTTT. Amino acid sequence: CASSASSYNSPLHF. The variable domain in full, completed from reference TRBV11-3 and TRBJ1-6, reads EAGVVQSPRYKIIEKKQPVAFWCNPISGHNTLYWYLQNLGQGPELLIRYENEEAVDDSQLPKDRFSAERLKGVDSTLKIQPAELGDSAVYLCASSASSYNSPLHFGNGTRLTVT.

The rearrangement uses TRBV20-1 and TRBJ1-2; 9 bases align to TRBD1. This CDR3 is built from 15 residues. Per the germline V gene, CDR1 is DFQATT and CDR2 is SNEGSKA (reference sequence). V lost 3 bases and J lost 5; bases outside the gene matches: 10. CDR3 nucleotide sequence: TGCAGTGCTAGGCCCCGGGACAGGGTGCGATATGGCTACACCTTC. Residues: CSARPRDRVRYGYTF.

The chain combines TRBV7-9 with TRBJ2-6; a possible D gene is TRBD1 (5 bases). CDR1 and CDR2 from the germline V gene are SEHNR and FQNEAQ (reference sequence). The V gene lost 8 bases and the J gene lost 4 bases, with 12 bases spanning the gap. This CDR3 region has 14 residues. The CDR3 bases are TGTGCCAGCCCCGACAGAACGGGGGCCAACGTCCTGACTTTC. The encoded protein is CASPDRTGANVLTF.

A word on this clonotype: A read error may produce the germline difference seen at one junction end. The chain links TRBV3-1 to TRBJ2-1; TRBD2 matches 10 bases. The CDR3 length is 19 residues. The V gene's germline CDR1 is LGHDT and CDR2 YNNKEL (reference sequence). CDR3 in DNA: TGTGCCAGCTGCCAAGAAAGTATTTGGAGCGGGGGGGCCGATGGTGAGCAGTTCTTC. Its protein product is CASCQESIWSGGADGEQFF.

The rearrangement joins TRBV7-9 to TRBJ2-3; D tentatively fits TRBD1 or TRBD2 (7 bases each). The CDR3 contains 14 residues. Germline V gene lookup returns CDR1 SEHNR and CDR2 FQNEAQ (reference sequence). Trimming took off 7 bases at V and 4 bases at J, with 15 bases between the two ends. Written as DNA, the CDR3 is TGTGCCAGCACCCGGGGAGGGGGCCCAGATACGCAGTATTTT. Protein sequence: CASTRGGGPDTQYF.

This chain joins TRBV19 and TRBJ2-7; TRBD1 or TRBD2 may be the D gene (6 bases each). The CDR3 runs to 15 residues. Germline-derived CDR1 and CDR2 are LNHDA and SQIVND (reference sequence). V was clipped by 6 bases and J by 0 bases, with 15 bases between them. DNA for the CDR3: TGTGCCAGTAGACCGGGGGCCCCGAGCTCCTACGAGCAGTACTTC. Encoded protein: CASRPGAPSSYEQYF.

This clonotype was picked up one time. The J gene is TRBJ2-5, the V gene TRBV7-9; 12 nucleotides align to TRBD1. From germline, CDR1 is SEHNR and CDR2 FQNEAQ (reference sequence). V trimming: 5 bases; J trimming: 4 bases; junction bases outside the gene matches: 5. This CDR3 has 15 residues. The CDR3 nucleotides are TGTGCCAGCAGCATGGGACAGGGGGCTGGAGAGACCCAGTACTTC. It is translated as CASSMGQGAGETQYF.

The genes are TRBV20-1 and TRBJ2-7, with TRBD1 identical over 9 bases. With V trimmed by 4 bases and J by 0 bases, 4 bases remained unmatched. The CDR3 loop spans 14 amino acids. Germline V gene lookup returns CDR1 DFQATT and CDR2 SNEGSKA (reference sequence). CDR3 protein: CSATGTGSSYEQYF. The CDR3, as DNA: TGCAGTGCTACCGGGACAGGGAGCTCCTACGAGCAGTACTTC.

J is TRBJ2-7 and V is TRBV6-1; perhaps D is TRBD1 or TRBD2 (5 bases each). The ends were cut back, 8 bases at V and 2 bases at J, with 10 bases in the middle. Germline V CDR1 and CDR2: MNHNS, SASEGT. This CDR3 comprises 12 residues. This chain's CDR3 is CASGAGTYEQYF. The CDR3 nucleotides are TGTGCCAGCGGGGCCGGGACCTACGAGCAGTACTTC.

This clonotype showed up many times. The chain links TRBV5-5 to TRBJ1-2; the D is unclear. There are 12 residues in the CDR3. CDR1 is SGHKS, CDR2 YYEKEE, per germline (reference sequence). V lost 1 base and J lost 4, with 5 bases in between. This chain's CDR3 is CASSLSAYGYTF. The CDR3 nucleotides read TGTGCCAGCAGCTTGTCCGCCTATGGCTACACCTTC.

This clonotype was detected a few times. CDR3 in DNA: TGCAGTGCTAGCAACGCGGGAGGGCTCGCGAACACCGGGGAGCTGTTTTTT. Its translation is CSASNAGGLANTGELFF. The chain links TRBV20-1 to TRBJ2-2, with TRBD2 matching 9 bases. There are 17 residues in the CDR3. The germline V gene encodes CDR1 DFQATT and CDR2 SNEGSKA (reference sequence). The V and J ends lost 3 bases and 0 bases, in that order; junction bases with no gene match: 8.

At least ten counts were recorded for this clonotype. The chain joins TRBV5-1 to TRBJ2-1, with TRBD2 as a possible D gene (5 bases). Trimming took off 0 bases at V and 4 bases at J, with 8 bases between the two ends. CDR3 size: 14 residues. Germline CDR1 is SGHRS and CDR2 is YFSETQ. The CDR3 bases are TGCGCCAGCAGCTTGGCCGGGGAATACAATGAGCAGTTCTTC. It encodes CASSLAGEYNEQFF.

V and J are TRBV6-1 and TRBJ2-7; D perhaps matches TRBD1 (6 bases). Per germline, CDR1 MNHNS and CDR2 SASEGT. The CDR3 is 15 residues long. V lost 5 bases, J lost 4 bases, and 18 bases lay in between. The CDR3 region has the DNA TGTGCCAGCAGTAGGGGGACGGTAATGAGATACGAGCAGTACTTC. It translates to CASSRGTVMRYEQYF.

The CDR3 here is CASSEDRESRYEQYF. CDR3 bases: TGTGCCAGCAGCGAGGACAGGGAAAGTCGCTACGAGCAGTACTTC. The chain couples TRBV21-1 to TRBJ2-7; the table gives TRBD1 as D, unverified against the DNA. TRBV21-1 is a recognized pseudogene. The CDR3 extends over 15 amino acids.

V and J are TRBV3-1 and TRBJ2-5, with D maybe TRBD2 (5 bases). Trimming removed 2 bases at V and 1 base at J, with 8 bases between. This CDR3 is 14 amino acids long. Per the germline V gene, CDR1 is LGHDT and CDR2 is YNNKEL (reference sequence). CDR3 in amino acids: CASSQSDFQETQYF. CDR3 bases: TGTGCCAGCAGCCAATCGGACTTCCAAGAGACCCAGTACTTC.

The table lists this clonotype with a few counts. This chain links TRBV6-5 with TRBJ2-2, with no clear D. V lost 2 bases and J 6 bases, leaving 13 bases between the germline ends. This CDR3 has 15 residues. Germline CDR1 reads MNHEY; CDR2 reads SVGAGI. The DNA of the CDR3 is TGTGCCAGCAGTTACGCCCAAGGCCGGGCCGGGGAGCTGTTTTTT. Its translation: CASSYAQGRAGELFF.

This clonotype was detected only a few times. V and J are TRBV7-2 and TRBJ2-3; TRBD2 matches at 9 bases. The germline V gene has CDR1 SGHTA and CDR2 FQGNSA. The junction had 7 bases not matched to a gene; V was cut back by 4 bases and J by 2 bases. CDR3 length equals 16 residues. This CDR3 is CASSSGLAPNTDTQYF. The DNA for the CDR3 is TGTGCCAGCAGCTCTGGACTAGCGCCAAACACAGATACGCAGTATTTT.

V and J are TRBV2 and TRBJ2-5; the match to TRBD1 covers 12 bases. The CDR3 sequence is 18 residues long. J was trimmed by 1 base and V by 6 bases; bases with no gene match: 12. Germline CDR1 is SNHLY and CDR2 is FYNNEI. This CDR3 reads CASRWDRGLFNFQETQYF. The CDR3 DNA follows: TGTGCCAGCAGATGGGACAGGGGGCTCTTCAATTTCCAAGAGACCCAGTACTTC. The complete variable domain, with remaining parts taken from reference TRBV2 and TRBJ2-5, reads EPEVTQTPSHQVTQMGQEVILRCVPISNHLYFYWYRQILGQKVEFLVSFYNNEISEKSEIFDDQFSVERPDGSNFTLKIRSTKLEDSAMYFCASRWDRGLFNFQETQYFGPGTRLLVL.